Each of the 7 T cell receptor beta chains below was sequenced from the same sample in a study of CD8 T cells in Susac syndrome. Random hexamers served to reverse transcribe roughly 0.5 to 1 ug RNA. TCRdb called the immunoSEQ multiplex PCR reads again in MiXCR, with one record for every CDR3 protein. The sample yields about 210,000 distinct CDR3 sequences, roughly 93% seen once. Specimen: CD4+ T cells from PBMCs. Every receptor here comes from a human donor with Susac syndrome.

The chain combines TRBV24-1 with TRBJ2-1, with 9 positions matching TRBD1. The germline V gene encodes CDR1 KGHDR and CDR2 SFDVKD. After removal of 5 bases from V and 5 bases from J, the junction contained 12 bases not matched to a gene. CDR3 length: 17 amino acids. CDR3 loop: CATSGPGTGPLNNEQFF. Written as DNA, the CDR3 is TGTGCCACCAGTGGACCAGGGACAGGGCCTTTAAACAATGAGCAGTTCTTC.

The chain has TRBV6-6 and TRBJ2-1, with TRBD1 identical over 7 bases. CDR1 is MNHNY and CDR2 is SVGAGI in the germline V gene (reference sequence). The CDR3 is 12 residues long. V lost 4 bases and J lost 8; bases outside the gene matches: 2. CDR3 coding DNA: TGTGCCAGCAGTTTAGACAGGGATGAGCAGTTCTTC. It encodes CASSLDRDEQFF.

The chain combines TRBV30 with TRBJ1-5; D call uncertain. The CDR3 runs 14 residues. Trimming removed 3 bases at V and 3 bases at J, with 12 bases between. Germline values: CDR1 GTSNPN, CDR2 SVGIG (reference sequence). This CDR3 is CAWRVGQPNQPQHF. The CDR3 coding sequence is TGTGCCTGGAGGGTTGGCCAGCCCAATCAGCCCCAGCATTTT.

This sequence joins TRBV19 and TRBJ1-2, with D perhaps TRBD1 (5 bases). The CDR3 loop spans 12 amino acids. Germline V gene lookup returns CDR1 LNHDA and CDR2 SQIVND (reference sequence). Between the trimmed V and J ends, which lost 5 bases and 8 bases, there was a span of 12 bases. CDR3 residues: CASSSQVWGYTF. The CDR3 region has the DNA TGTGCCAGTAGTTCACAGGTGTGGGGCTACACCTTC.

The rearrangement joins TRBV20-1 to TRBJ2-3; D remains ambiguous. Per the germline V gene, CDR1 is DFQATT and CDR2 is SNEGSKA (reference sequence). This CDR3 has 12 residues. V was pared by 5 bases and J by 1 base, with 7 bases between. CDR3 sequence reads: CSASPRTDTQYF. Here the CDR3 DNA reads TGCAGTGCTTCCCCTCGCACAGATACGCAGTATTTT.

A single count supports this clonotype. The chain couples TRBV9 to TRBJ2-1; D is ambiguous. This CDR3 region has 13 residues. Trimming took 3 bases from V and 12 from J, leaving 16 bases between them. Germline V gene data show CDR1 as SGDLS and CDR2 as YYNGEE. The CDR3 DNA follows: TGTGCCAGCAGCGGACACCCGGAGAGCGCGCAGTTCTTC. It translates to CASSGHPESAQFF.

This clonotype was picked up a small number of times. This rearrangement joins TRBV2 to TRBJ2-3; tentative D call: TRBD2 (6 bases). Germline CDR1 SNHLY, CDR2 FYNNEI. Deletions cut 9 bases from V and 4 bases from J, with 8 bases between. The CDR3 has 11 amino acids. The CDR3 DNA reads TGTGCCAGTAGCGGCGCAGATACGCAGTATTTT. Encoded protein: CASSGADTQYF.